This TCR beta chain comes out of a study of sequential checkpoint blockade in melanoma. Whole-study context: Both treatment sequences were followed by maintenance nivolumab. General study points: PD-L1 staining and CD8+ counts, not mutational load, tracked tumor T-cell clonality.

Generated by immunoSEQ multiplex PCR, the TCRdb table keeps only in-frame clones and is missing some. The sample comprises 37,000 or so clones, 32% of which are singletons, and 1.5% to 2% rests with the top ten. This clone has only a few counts. Its antigen is undetermined. Germline V gives CDR1 SGHNT, CDR2 YENEEA. This CDR3 spans 15 amino acids. Trimming took 1 base from V and 2 from J, leaving 12 bases between them. Noted treatment: randomized to nivolumab then ipilimumab (arm A) or the reverse (arm B). The sample in question was tumor tissue (inferred from file names), obtained from a patient given nivolumab and ipilimumab in sequence. The TCR sequence derives from a human donor with melanoma. The J gene is TRBJ2-7, the V gene TRBV11-3; D assignment may be TRBD1 or TRBD2 (5 bases each). The CDR3 DNA is TGTGCCAGCAGCTTAGTGGGGGAAGCGACCTACGAGCAGTACTTC. Amino acids: CASSLVGEATYEQYF.